This paragraph covers one T cell receptor (beta chain) sequence. Its antigen remains unidentified. By flow cytometry, patients selected for sequencing had shown an expansion of CD8+CD57+ cells. The cohort consisted entirely of patients having severe acquired aplastic anemia. The CDR3 runs to 17 residues. Trimming removed 9 bases from V and 8 bases from J, with 29 bases in between. CDR1 is SGHDN and CDR2 is FVKESK in the germline V gene. This sample was taken from a study of CD8+CD57+ T cells in acquired aplastic anemia. In the study overall: Isolated CD4+ and CD8+ cells, once sorted, yielded DNA averaging roughly 3 ug.

General study results and limits: Common to patients and controls were around 30 CD8+ CDR3 sequences.

TCR beta VDJ and CDR3 profiling used genomic DNA as template. TCRdb independently ran MiXCR on the reads; one entry per CDR3 protein. Of about 470,000 distinct CDR3 sequences listed, around 30% are singletons. The sequence was obtained from a human donor with aplastic anemia. The rearrangement links TRBV14 to TRBJ1-3; D is possibly TRBD1 (5 bases). Sequenced sample: sorted CD4+, CD8+, or CD8+CD57+ T cells (not recorded which) from PBMCs. The CDR3 DNA follows: TGTGCCAGTAGTATAAGGTTGGCAAGGGCGGTGGGGGACACCATATATTTT. The encoded protein is CASSIRLARAVGDTIYF.